This is a list of T cell receptor beta chains from one sample in a study of blood T cells in healthy people across ages. TCRdb passed the 5' RACE reads through MiXCR, listing each CDR3 protein once. The table has 600,000 to 1,000,000 distinct CDR3 sequences, over 45% seen once; the top ten hold approximately 20%. Sequenced input: blood. These receptors were obtained from a man aged 30 to 45 in good health. CDR3s include the opening cysteine and the closing phenylalanine or tryptophan. The order of the fields is CDR3 length, clone size, J gene, V gene, D gene, CDR3 DNA, CDR3 protein. D genes are given only for firm matches. Size is omitted from some rows. Given values are once, few, many or a class for expanded clones.

>14|NA|TRBJ2-4|TRBV7-2|NA
TGTGCCAGCAGCTTAGGCGGGGGCTCTGGAGAGCAGTACTTC
CASSLGGGSGEQYF
>15|few|TRBJ2-5|TRBV15|TRBD2
TGTGCCACCAGCAGCGGGGGGACGACTCAAGAGACCCAGTACTTC
CATSSGGTTQETQYF
>15|NA|TRBJ1-1|TRBV20-1|TRBD1
TGCAGTGCTGCTGCGCCACAGGGGGTTAACACTGAAGCTTTCTTT
CSAAAPQGVNTEAFF
>15|few|TRBJ2-7|TRBV4-3|NA
TGCGCCAGCAGCCCAGGGGCAATTCCTTCCCACGAGCAGTACTTC
CASSPGAIPSHEQYF
>13|many|TRBJ2-4|TRBV2|TRBD2
TGTGCCAGCCTGGGACTAGCGAGGAACATTCAGTACTTC
CASLGLARNIQYF
>11|NA|TRBJ2-5|TRBV20-1|TRBD1
TGCAGTGCTTACAGGGGGGAGACCCAGTACTTC
CSAYRGETQYF
>16|NA|TRBJ1-2|TRBV7-9|TRBD1
TGTGCCAGCAGCCGGACAGGGGAGATAAACGACTATGGCTACACCTTC
CASSRTGEINDYGYTF
>13|NA|TRBJ2-3|TRBV20-1|NA
TGCAGTGCTAGGGGCCAGGGACCAGATACGCAGTATTTT
CSARGQGPDTQYF
>17|NA|TRBJ2-3|TRBV15|NA
TGTGCCACCAGCAGAGGACGGGAGAGGGGTAGCACAGATACGCAGTATTTT
CATSRGRERGSTDTQYF
>14|NA|TRBJ1-2|TRBV5-1|TRBD1
TGCGCCAGCAGCGGGACAGGGGGAAACTATGGCTACACCTTC
CASSGTGGNYGYTF
>14|few|TRBJ2-7|TRBV7-2|NA
TGTGCCAGCAGCTTCTGGGCGGCGAGGCGCGAGCAGTACTTC
CASSFWAARREQYF
>14|many|TRBJ2-7|TRBV20-1|NA
TGCAGTGCTAGCAACCTTCGGGCCTCCTACGAGCAGTACTTC
CSASNLRASYEQYF
>16|NA|TRBJ2-7|TRBV14|TRBD1
TGTGCCAGCAGCCATTCCGGGACAGGGGGCTCCTACGAGCAGTACTTC
CASSHSGTGGSYEQYF
>13|NA|TRBJ2-4|TRBV12-3/TRBV12-4|NA
TGTGCCAGCAGTTACGCTCGCAAAAACATTCAGTACTTC
CASSYARKNIQYF
>13|NA|TRBJ1-2|TRBV29-1|NA
TGCAGCGTTGACATGGGAATGGGCTATGGCTACACCTTC
CSVDMGMGYGYTF
>13|once|TRBJ1-5|TRBV3-1|TRBD1
TGTGCCAGCAGCTTGGACAGGACAGGGCCCCAGCATTTT
CASSLDRTGPQHF
>14|few|TRBJ1-1|TRBV5-1|NA
TGCGCCAGCAGCTTGGTAGCAGTTAACACTGAAGCTTTCTTT
CASSLVAVNTEAFF
>15|NA|TRBJ2-7|TRBV7-2|NA
TGTGCCAGCAGCTTACATCCGCGCAACCGGGGCGAGCAGTACTTC
CASSLHPRNRGEQYF
>16|few|TRBJ1-4|TRBV4-3|NA
TGCGCCAGCAGCCAGGGAGACGGAACAGTTAATGAAAAACTGTTTTTT
CASSQGDGTVNEKLFF
>13|NA|TRBJ2-3|TRBV24-1|NA
TGTGCCACCAGTGACGGCCTCACAGATACGCAGTATTTT
CATSDGLTDTQYF
>16|many|TRBJ2-5|TRBV20-1|TRBD2
TGCAGTGCTAGTCTCGGGGGAGCGGGGGGCTTGGAGACCCAGTACTTC
CSASLGGAGGLETQYF
>18|NA|TRBJ2-6|TRBV11-1|NA
TGTGCCAGCAGCCCAGGACTCTGGAACTCTCCGGAGGCCAACGTCCTGACTTTC
CASSPGLWNSPEANVLTF
>15|few|TRBJ2-5|TRBV7-9|TRBD2
TGTGCCAGCAGCTTACTAGCGGGAGGCATTGGGGAGCAGTACTTC
CASSLLAGGIGEQYF
>17|NA|TRBJ1-4|TRBV4-2|NA
TGTGCCAGCAGCCAAGACGGACGGAGGGCAACTAATGAAAAACTGTTTTTT
CASSQDGRRATNEKLFF
>15|NA|TRBJ2-5|TRBV4-2|NA
TGTGCCAGCAGCCAAGAGCATAGACAGCAAGAGACCCAGTACTTC
CASSQEHRQQETQYF
>16|NA|TRBJ2-1|TRBV7-9|NA
TGTGCCAGCAGCGATCGGAGAGGGGACGACTACAATGAGCAGTTCTTC
CASSDRRGDDYNEQFF
>14|few|TRBJ2-5|TRBV7-2|NA
TGTGCCAGCAGCTTCTCCCGATTAGGGGAGACCCAGTACTTC
CASSFSRLGETQYF
>14|once|TRBJ2-3|TRBV20-1|NA
TGCAGTGCTAGAGCCCCTCTAGCTACAGATACGCAGTATTTT
CSARAPLATDTQYF
>16|NA|TRBJ2-3|TRBV4-2|NA
TGTGCCAGCAGCCAGGACCTAGCTTCGCCCACAGATACGCAGTATTTT
CASSQDLASPTDTQYF
>14|NA|TRBJ2-2|TRBV2|NA
TGTGCCAGCAGTGAAGGCTTCGGGGCCGGGGAGCTGTTTTTT
CASSEGFGAGELFF
>11|NA|TRBJ1-1|TRBV19|TRBD1
TGTGCCAGTAGGCGGGACAGTGAAGCTTTCTTT
CASRRDSEAFF
>15|NA|TRBJ2-5|TRBV18|TRBD1
TGTGCCAGCTCACCTACGACAGGGTTGGGGGAGACCCAGTACTTC
CASSPTTGLGETQYF
>20|NA|TRBJ2-7|TRBV13|NA
TGTGCCAGCAGCTTAAAGGGTAGCTCCGTGATTTGGAATGGGGGAGACGAGCAGTACTTC
CASSLKGSSVIWNGGDEQYF
>19|NA|TRBJ2-3|TRBV4-3|TRBD2
TGCGCCAGCAGCCAAGTTCTTGTTATCGGGAGGGCCGGGTCAGATACGCAGTATTTT
CASSQVLVIGRAGSDTQYF
>16|NA|TRBJ2-3|TRBV7-6|TRBD2
TGTGCCAGCAGCCAAGGGACTAGTTTCAGCACAGATACGCAGTATTTT
CASSQGTSFSTDTQYF
>13|NA|TRBJ2-1|TRBV11-3|NA
TGTGCCAGCTCCAGGGCGGCACTCGATGAGCAGTTCTTC
CASSRAALDEQFF
>13|NA|TRBJ1-2|TRBV15|NA
TGTGCCACCGCGGAAAGCCTTAACTATGGCTACACCTTC
CATAESLNYGYTF
>16|NA|TRBJ2-1|TRBV28|TRBD2
TGTGCCAGCAGTTTTAGTAGCGGGAGGATGTTCGATGAGCAGTTCTTC
CASSFSSGRMFDEQFF
>14|NA|TRBJ2-1|TRBV27|NA
TGTGCCAGCAGCTGGGCCGGTCATGCGAACGAGCAGTTCTTC
CASSWAGHANEQFF
>13|NA|TRBJ2-7|TRBV29-1|TRBD2
TGCAGCGGAAGACTAGCGGGGGTCCACGAGCAGTACTTC
CSGRLAGVHEQYF
>17|NA|TRBJ2-1|TRBV7-2|TRBD2
TGTGCCTGCAGCTTAGCTCTGGTGGCGGGGGTTGGCAATGAGCAGTTCTTC
CACSLALVAGVGNEQFF
>14|once|TRBJ2-7|TRBV7-6|NA
TGTGCCAACAGCCCTCCGGGACCCAGCTACGAGCAGTACTTC
CANSPPGPSYEQYF
>17|NA|TRBJ2-4|TRBV6-6|NA
TGTGCCAGCAGCCGGGGGACTCCAACGCAAGCCAAAAACATTCAGTACTTC
CASSRGTPTQAKNIQYF